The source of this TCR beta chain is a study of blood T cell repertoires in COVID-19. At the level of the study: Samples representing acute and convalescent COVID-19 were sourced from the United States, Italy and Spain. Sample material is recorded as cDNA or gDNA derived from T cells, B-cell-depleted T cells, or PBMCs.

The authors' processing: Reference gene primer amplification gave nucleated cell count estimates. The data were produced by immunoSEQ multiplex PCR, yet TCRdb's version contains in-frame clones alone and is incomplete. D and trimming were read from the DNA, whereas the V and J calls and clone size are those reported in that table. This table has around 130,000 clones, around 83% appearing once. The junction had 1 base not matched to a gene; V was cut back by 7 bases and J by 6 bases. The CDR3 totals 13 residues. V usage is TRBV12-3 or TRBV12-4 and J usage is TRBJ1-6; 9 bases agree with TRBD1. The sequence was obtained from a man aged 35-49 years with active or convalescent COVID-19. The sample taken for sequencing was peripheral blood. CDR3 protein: CASKGQGNSPLHF. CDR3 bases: TGTGCCAGCAAGGGACAGGGTAATTCACCCCTCCACTTT.